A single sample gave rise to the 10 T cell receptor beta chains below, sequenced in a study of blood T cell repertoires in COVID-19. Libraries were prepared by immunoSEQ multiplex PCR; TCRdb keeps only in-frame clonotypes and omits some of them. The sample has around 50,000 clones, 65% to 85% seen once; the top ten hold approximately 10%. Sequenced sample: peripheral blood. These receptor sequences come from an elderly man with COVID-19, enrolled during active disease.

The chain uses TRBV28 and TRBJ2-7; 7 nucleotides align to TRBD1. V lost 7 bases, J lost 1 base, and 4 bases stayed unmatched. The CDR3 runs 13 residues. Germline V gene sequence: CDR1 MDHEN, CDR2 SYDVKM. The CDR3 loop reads CASIRQGSYEQYF. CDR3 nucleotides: TGTGCCAGCATTCGACAGGGATCCTACGAGCAGTACTTC.

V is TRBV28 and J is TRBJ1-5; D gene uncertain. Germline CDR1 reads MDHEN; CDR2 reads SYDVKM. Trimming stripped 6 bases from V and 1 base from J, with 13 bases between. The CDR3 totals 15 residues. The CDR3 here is CASSPLTQSNQPQHF. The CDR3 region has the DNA TGTGCCAGCAGCCCCCTTACACAAAGCAATCAGCCCCAGCATTTT. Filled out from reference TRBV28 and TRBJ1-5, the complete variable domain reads DVKVTQSSRYLVKRTGEKVFLECVQDMDHENMFWYRQDPGLGLRLIYFSYDVKMKEKGDIPEGYSVSREKKERFSLILESASTNQTSMYLCASSPLTQSNQPQHFGDGTRLSIL.

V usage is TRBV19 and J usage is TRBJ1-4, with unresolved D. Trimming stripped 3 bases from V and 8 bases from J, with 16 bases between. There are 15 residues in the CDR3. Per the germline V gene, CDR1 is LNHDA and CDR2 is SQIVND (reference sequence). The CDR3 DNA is TGTGCCAGTAGTATCTCGCGGGTCGCCCGGGAAAAACTGTTTTTT. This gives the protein CASSISRVAREKLFF.

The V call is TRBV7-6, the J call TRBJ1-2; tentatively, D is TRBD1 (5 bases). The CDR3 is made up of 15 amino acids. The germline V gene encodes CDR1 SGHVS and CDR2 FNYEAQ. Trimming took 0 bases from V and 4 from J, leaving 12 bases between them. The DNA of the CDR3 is TGTGCCAGCAGCTTAGCAGACAGAGCGAGCTATGGCTACACCTTC. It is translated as CASSLADRASYGYTF.

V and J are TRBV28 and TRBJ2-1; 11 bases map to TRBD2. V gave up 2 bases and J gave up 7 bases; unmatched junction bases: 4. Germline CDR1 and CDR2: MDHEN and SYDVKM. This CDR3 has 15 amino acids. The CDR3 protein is CASSLLAGGENEQFF. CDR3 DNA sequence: TGTGCCAGCAGTTTACTAGCGGGGGGCGAAAATGAGCAGTTCTTC.

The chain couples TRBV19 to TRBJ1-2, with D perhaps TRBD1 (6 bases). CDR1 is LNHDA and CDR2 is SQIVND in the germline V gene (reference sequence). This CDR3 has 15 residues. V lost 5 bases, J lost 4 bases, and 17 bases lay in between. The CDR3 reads CASSQSRGTSYGYTF. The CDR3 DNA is TGTGCCAGTAGTCAATCGAGGGGGACCTCCTATGGCTACACCTTC.

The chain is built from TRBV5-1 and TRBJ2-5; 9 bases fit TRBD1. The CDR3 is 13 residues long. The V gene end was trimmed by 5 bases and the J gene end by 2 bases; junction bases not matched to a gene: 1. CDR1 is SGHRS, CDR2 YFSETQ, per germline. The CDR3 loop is CASRQGAQETQYF. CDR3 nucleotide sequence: TGCGCCAGCAGACAGGGGGCGCAAGAGACCCAGTACTTC.

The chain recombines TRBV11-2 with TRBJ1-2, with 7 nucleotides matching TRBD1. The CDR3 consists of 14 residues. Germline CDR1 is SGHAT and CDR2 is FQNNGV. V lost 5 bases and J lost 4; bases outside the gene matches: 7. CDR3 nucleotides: TGTGCCAGCAGCCAGGACAGGACTACCTATGGCTACACCTTC. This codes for CASSQDRTTYGYTF. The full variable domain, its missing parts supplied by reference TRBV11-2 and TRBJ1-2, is EAGVAQSPRYKIIEKRQSVAFWCNPISGHATLYWYQQILGQGPKLLIQFQNNGVVDDSQLPKDRFSAERLKGVDSTLKIQPAKLEDSAVYLCASSQDRTTYGYTFGSGTRLTVV.

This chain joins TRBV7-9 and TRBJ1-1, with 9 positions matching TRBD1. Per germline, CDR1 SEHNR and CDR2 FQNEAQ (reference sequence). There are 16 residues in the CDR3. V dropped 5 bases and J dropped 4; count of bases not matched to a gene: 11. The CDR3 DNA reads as TGTGCCAGCAGCACCTCAACGGGACAGGGAGGCACTGAAGCTTTCTTT. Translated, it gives CASSTSTGQGGTEAFF.

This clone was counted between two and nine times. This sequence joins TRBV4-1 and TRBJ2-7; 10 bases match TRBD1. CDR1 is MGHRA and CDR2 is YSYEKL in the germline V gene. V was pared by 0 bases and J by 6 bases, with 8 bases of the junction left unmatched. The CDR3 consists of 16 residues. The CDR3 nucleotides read TGCGCCAGCAGCCAAGACTGGGACAGGGGCTCCCTCGAGCAGTACTTC. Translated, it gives CASSQDWDRGSLEQYF.